This TCR beta chain was sequenced during a study of blood T cell repertoires in COVID-19. In the study overall: PBMCs, B-cell-depleted T cells, or T cells were the source of the cDNA or gDNA that made up the material.

Sequenced by immunoSEQ multiplex PCR; TCRdb stores in-frame clones only, minus some. The table includes 50,000 to 60,000 clones, approximately 91% detected once. This CDR3 contains 18 residues. CDR1 and CDR2 from the germline V gene are SGHRS and YFSETQ. V was trimmed by 2 bases and J by 0 bases, leaving 15 bases between them. The sequenced material came from peripheral blood. The clonotype was recovered from a man aged 55 to 69 with active COVID-19. The chain employs TRBV5-1 and TRBJ2-6; possible D gene TRBD1, 6 bases. CDR3 DNA: TGCGCCAGCAGCTTAGGTCTGACAGGTAGCTCTGGGGCCAACGTCCTGACTTTC. Its protein is CASSLGLTGSSGANVLTF. The full variable domain, rest sourced from reference TRBV5-1 and TRBJ2-6, is KAGVTQTPRYLIKTRGQQVTLSCSPISGHRSVSWYQQTPGQGLQFLFEYFSETQRNKGNFPGRFSGRQFSNSRSEMNVSTLELGDSALYLCASSLGLTGSSGANVLTFGAGSRLTVL.